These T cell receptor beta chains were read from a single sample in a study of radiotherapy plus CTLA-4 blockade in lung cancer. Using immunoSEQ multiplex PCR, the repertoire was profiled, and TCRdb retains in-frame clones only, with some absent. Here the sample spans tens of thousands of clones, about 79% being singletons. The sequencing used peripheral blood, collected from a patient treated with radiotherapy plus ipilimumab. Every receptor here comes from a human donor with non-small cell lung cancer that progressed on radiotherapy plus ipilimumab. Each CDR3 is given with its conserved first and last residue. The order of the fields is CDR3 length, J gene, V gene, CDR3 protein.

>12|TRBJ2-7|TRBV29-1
CSALGDGYEQYF
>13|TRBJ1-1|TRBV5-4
CASSPWTGGEAFF
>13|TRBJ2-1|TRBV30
CAWSVWGPHEQFF
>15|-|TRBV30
CAWSVRQGFSYEQYF
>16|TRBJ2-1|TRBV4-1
CASSQVNLVSYNEQFF
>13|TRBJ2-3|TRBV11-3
CASSVESGPAQYF
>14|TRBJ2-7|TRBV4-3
CASSQVTGEDEQYF
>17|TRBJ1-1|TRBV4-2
CASSPLGGRGMNTEAFF
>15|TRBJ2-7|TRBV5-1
CASSSGQANSYEQYF
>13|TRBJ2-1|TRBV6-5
CASGGTSWNEQFF
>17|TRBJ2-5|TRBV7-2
CASSLNPGGERLETQYF
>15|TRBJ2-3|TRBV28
CASSRDRGGADTQYF
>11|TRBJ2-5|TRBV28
CASKGQETQYF
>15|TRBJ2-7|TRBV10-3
CAISESASGGYEQYF
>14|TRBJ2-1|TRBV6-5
CASSTSGPEDEQFF
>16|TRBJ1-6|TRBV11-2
CASSLRRSSPNSPLHF
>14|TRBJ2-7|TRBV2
CASSVGAGTYEQYF
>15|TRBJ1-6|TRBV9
CASSVGQGNNSPLHF
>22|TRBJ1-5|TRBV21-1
CASSKEGPRPGQGARSNQPQHF
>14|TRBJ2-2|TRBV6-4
CASSLLAGSGELFF
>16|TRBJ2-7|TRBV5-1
CASSLHPRGFTYEQYF
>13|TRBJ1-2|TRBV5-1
CASSLGKTYGYTF
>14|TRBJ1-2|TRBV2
CASSDSSGTSGYTF
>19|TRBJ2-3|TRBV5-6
CASSSAGQAGWASTDTQYF
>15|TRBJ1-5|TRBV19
CASSIGQFSNQPQHF
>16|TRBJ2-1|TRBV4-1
CASSQRAALSYNEQFF
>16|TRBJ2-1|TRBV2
CASRTSETSPYNEQFF
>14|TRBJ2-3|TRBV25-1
CASSTSDMTDTQYF
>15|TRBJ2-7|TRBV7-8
CASSLGGEGSYEQYF
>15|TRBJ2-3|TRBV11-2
CASSLGQGRSDTQYF
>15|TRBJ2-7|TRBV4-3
CASSQEEDTFYEQYF
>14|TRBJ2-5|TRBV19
CASSRTSGGETQYF
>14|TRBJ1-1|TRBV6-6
CASGLYATGPEAFF